The TCR beta chain under discussion was sequenced for a study of metastatic and nonmetastatic thyroid tumors. On the study more broadly: Repertoires from malignant and benign thyroid patients were compared across blood and tumor or nodule tissue. Findings and limits, study-wide: Reports indicated that malignant thyroid tumors showed significantly higher TCR beta diversity than benign nodules did, in blood and tumor.

Each patient went into thyroid surgery without having received any treatment. CDR1 is SGHDT and CDR2 is YYEEEE in the germline V gene. The ends lost 4 bases at V and 8 bases at J; junction bases unmatched: 0. This CDR3 region has 11 residues. This clone was found a few times. The target antigen is unknown. In the authors' workflow: Building a distant-metastasis classifier for papillary thyroid cancer drew on CDR3 differences across clinicopathological groups. From the PCR reads, TCRdb re-called clones with MiXCR. The V and J calls reflect TCRdb's pipeline rather than the authors' work. The sample has about 93,000 clones, approximately 12% seen once.

The sequenced sample consisted of blood. V and J are TRBV5-6 and TRBJ2-1; 7 nucleotides agree with TRBD2. This receptor was taken from a female donor with papillary thyroid cancer or a benign thyroid nodule (not recorded which). Some clones in this sample may be carry-over from other donors' samples. The CDR3 nucleotides read TGTGCCAGCAGCGGGGGGGATGAGCAGTTCTTC. Translating gives CASSGGDEQFF.